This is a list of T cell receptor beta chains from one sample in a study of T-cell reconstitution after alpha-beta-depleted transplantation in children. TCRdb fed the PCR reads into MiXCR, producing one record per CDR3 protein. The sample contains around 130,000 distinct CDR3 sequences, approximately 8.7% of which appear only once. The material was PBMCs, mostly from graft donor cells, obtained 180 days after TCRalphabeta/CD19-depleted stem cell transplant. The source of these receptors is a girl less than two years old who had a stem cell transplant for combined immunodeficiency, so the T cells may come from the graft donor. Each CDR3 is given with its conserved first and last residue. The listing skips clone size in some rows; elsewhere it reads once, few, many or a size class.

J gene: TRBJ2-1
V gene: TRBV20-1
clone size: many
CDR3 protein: CSAREGVSGSMWRYNEQFF

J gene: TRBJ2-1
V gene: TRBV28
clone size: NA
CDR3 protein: CASSFSDFYNEQFF

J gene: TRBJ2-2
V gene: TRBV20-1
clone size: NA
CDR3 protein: CSARNREGDTGELFF

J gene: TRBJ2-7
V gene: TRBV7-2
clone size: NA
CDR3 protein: CASSPDPWYYEQYF

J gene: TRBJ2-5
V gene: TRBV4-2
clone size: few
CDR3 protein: CASSPGRGALAYQETQYF

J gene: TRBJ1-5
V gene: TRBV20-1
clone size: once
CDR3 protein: CSASGHQPQHF

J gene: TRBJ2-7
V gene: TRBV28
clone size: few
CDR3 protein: CASSFLLDIRGSYEQYF

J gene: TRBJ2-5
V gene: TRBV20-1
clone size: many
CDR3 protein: CSARDRGQETQYF

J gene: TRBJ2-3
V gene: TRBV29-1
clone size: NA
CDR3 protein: CSVHGRVTDTQYF

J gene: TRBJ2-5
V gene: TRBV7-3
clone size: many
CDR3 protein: CASSFSSSSETQYF

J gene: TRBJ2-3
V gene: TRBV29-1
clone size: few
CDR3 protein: CSVARQGISTDTQYF

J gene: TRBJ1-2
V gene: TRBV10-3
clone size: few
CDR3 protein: CAISESANYGYTF

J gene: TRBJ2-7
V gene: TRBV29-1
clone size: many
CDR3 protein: CSVVSGLSYEQYF

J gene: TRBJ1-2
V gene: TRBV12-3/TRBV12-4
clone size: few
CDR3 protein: CASSNAAGPRVYGYTF

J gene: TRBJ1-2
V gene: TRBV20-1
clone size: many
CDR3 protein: CSAYPIRGDYGYTF

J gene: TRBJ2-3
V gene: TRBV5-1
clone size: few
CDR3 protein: CASTESAGARTDTQYF

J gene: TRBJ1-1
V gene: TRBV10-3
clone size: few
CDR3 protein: CAIGETGLNTEAFF

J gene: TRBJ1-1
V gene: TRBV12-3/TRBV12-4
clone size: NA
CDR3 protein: CASSLQGLGAFF

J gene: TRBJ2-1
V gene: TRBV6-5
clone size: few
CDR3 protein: CASSYSKHNEQFF

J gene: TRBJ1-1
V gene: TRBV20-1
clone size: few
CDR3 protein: CSARDSRAAMNTEAFF

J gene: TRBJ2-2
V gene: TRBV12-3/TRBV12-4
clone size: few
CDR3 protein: CASSPGLATMTGELFF

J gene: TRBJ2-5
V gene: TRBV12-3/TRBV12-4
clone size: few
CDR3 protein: CATQSGDTQETQYF

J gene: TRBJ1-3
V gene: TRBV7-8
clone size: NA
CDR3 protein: CASSQGQSSGNTIYF

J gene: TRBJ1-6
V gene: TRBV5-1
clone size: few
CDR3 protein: CASSLGISNSPLHF

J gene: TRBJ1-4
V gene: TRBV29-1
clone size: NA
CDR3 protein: CSVARTDNEKLFF

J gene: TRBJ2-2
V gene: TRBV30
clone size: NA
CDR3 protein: CAWDHTGELFF

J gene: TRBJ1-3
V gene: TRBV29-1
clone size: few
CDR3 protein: CSVGTGDAIYF

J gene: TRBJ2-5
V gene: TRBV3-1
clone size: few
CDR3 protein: CASSPGWETQYF

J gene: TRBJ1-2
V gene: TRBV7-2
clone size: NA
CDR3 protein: CASSLVAGNGYTF